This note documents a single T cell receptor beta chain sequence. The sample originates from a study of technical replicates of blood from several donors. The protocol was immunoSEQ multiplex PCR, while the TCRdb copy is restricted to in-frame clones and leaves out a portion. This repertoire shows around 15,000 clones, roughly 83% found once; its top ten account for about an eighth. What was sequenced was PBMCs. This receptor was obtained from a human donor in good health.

CDR3 sequence: CASSEAGDGLNEQFF. The CDR3 DNA sequence: TGTGCCAGCAGTGAAGCTGGAGACGGCCTAAATGAGCAGTTCTTC. The chain is built from TRBV6-1 and TRBJ2-1, with D hard to call. In germline, CDR1 is MNHNS, CDR2 SASEGT. V lost 0 bases and J 7 bases, leaving 13 bases between the germline ends. CDR3 length: 15 amino acids.